This T cell receptor (beta chain) was identified during a study of blood T cell repertoires in COVID-19 (dated by TCRdb to 2019 to 2021). Broadly, across the study: The collaborator samples originated in the United States, Italy and Spain and spanned the acute and convalescent phases of COVID-19. Deeply sampled blood TCRbeta repertoires from subjects exposed to, actively infected with, or recovered from COVID-19 were included in the dataset. Where available, HLA class I and class II types were taken from metadata supplied by the sample provider and were not determined by assay-based typing. The repertoires were released in a freely available public database meant as a resource for research on the immune response to SARS-CoV-2. The samples were drawn from two sources: the first 160 participants of the ongoing ImmuneRACE study, and 1,000 to 1,500 subjects contributed by 6 global collaborators. Sample metadata almost always included a de-identified subject ID, COVID-19 status, age in years and sex. The prospective study material was composed of cDNA or gDNA derived from T cells, B-cell-depleted T cells, or PBMCs.

The immunoSEQ Assay, a bias-controlled multiplex PCR, was used to amplify TCRbeta CDR3 regions from genomic DNA. For the original study's pipeline: Nucleated cell counts per sample were estimated from amplification of reference gene primers within the assay. To quantify the absolute abundance of each unique TCRbeta CDR3 rearrangement, sequence reads were collapsed and filtered. For each sample, productive Simpson clonality was calculated by taking the square root of Simpson's diversity index across productive rearrangements. This immuneACCESS table, as held by TCRdb, lists in-frame sequences with V and J called but not all clones. Of the missing ones, under half trace to an unresolved V gene in checked studies; the others have no known cause. V, J and clone size derive from that table, while D and trimming were established from the DNA sequence. This sample gives some 150,000 clones in total; about 86% of them show up just once. The ten largest clones represent about 8.4% of the sample.

CDR1 and CDR2 are read off the germline V gene as SGHDN and FVKESK. Deletion took 2 bases off V and 7 bases off J, with a span of 15 bases between the germline ends. The CDR3 contains 15 residues, cysteine and phenylalanine counted. Solely the CDR3 DNA is kept, with 45 bases framed from the first base. The collaborating institutions used their own protocols to collect whole blood in K2EDTA tubes. For TCRbeta analysis, collaborators shipped samples in one of three forms: frozen whole blood, isolated PBMCs, or DNA extracted from either of those sample types. In the case of this clone: Its binding antigen is unknown. Per-base quality was not reported, and no clone a single base away is much larger than it.

Broad study findings and their caveats: How much clinical and demographic metadata was included differed by source and by participant, and the metadata was provided uncurated.

This TCR derives from a woman aged 55-70 years with active or convalescent COVID-19. Here the chain combines TRBV14 and TRBJ1-3, with the D gene uncertain. The material sequenced was peripheral blood. CDR3 reads: CASSQRVGVDNTIYF. The sequenced DNA: TGTGCCAGCAGCCAACGTGTCGGGGTGGATAACACCATATATTTT.